The sequence of this T cell receptor beta chain was determined in a study of blood T cell repertoires in COVID-19. The wider study: Acute and convalescent COVID-19 specimens originated in the United States, Italy and Spain. The analysed material was cDNA or gDNA that came from T cells, B-cell-depleted T cells, or PBMCs.

Authors' analysis steps: The assay estimated nucleated cells by amplifying reference gene primers. Sequencing used immunoSEQ multiplex PCR; TCRdb keeps in-frame clones, though not all of them. Clone size and the V and J calls come from that table; the DNA yielded D and trimming. The sample holds about 190,000 clones, roughly 80% seen once. V lost 2 bases and J 0 bases, leaving 13 bases between the germline ends. Germline-derived CDR1 and CDR2 are MDHEN and SYDVKM. CDR3 length equals 16 residues. The sample was peripheral blood. The clonotype comes from a woman in her fifties or sixties with acute or convalescent COVID-19. V and J are TRBV28 and TRBJ1-1, with D hard to call. The CDR3 region is CASSLVAGFMNTEAFF. In DNA form, the CDR3 reads TGTGCCAGCAGTTTAGTGGCAGGTTTCATGAACACTGAAGCTTTCTTT.